This TCR beta chain is drawn from a study of OX40 agonist ivuxolimab in advanced cancers. Across the whole study: Dosing consisted of intravenous ivuxolimab at 0.01 to 10 mg/kg every 2 weeks. General study findings and limits: The specificity for antigen of the expanded peripheral T cells was not determined.

Looked up from germline, CDR1 is SGHTA and CDR2 is FQGNSA. Unmatched junction bases numbered 1, after V lost 5 bases and J lost 1 base. The CDR3 is made up of 14 amino acids. Clones were sequenced by immunoSEQ multiplex PCR, and TCRdb holds only the in-frame ones, with some missing. The table records approximately 47,000 clones, approximately 90% of them present only once. The sampling schedule covered blood at baseline, cycle 4 day 1, and cycle 7 day 1. About this clone: The antigen is undetermined. Given a much more abundant clone one base away, this may be a read error.

The sequenced sample was CD4+ or CD8+ T cells sorted from blood, obtained in a trial of the OX40 agonist ivuxolimab. The chain combines TRBV7-2 with TRBJ2-3; TRBD2 agrees at 9 bases. The clonotype was recovered from an adult with an advanced solid tumor such as melanoma, head and neck, liver or kidney cancer. CDR3 sequence: CASSRLAGTDTQYF. The CDR3 bases are TGTGCCAGCAGCAGACTAGCGGGCACAGATACGCAGTATTTT.